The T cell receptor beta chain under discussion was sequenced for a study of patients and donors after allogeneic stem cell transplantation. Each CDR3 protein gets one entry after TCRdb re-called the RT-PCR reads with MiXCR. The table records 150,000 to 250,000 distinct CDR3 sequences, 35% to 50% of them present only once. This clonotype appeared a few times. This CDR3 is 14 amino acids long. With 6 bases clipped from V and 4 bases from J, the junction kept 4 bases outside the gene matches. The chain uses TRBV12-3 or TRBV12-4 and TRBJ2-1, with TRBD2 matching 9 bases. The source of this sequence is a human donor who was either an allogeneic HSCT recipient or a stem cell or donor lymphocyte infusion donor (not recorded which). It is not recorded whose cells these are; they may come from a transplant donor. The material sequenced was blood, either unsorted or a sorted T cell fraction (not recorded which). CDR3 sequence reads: CASSRLADYNEQFF. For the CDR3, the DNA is TGTGCCAGCAGCCGACTAGCGGATTACAATGAGCAGTTCTTC.